This is a list of T cell receptor beta chains from one sample in a study of CD8 T cells in Susac syndrome. TCRdb recomputed calls from the immunoSEQ multiplex PCR reads with MiXCR, one row per CDR3 protein. The sample includes 130,000 or so distinct CDR3 sequences, around 94% seen only once; the top ten take 0.095% to 0.1%. Sequences were obtained from CD4+ T cells from PBMCs. These receptors originate from a human donor in good health. CDR3s include the opening cysteine and the closing phenylalanine or tryptophan. The order of the fields is D gene, V gene, clone size, J gene, CDR3 DNA, CDR3 protein. The D gene is left open where the match is weak. Rows give clone size only sometimes, using once, few, many, or a class for an expanded clone.

>TRBD1|TRBV15|.|TRBJ1-1
TGTGCCACCAGCCCCTTACAGACAGGGTTTGGCACTGAAGCTTTCTTT
CATSPLQTGFGTEAFF
>.|TRBV27|.|TRBJ2-5
TGTGCCAGCACGGCGGGAGAGACCCAGTACTTC
CASTAGETQYF
>.|TRBV20-1|.|TRBJ2-6
TGCAGTGCTAGTTTTCCTGGGGCCAACGTCCTGACTTTC
CSASFPGANVLTF
>TRBD1|TRBV18|.|TRBJ2-7
TGTGCCAGCTCACCAAGAGGGCCCGGGACAGGGACCTACGAGCAGTACTTC
CASSPRGPGTGTYEQYF
>.|TRBV2|.|TRBJ2-1
TGTGCCAGCAGGAACAATGAGCAGTTCTTC
CASRNNEQFF
>.|TRBV5-1|.|TRBJ2-7
TGCGCCAGCAGCGCCGGACAGACCTACGAGCAGTACTTC
CASSAGQTYEQYF
>.|TRBV2|.|TRBJ2-2
TGTGCCAGCAGGGGAAACCCGAACACCGGGGAGCTGTTTTTT
CASRGNPNTGELFF
>TRBD1|TRBV29-1|.|TRBJ1-2
TGCAGCGTTACGACAGGGCGTAACTATGGCTACACCTTC
CSVTTGRNYGYTF
>.|TRBV5-4|.|TRBJ2-7
TGTGCCAGCAGCCCTGGCGAGGAGGAGTACGAGCAGTACTTC
CASSPGEEEYEQYF
>.|TRBV12-3/TRBV12-4|.|TRBJ1-2
TGTGCCAGCAGTTTCGGCAGCTATGGCTACACCTTC
CASSFGSYGYTF
>.|TRBV29-1|.|TRBJ1-3
TGCAGCGTTGGATGGGGCTCTGGAAACACCATATATTTT
CSVGWGSGNTIYF
>TRBD1|TRBV11-2|.|TRBJ1-1
TGTGCCAGCAGCTTCCGGACAGGGCTGGGTGCTTTCTTT
CASSFRTGLGAFF
>TRBD2|TRBV15|.|TRBJ2-1
TGTGCCACCAGCAGGGGACTAGCGGGATCATACAATGAGCAGTTCTTC
CATSRGLAGSYNEQFF
>TRBD1|TRBV9|.|TRBJ2-6
TGTGCCAGCAGCCCCAGGGGGCGAGGGGCCAACGTCCTGACTTTC
CASSPRGRGANVLTF
>TRBD2|TRBV6-6|.|TRBJ2-7
TGTGCCAGCAGCGAACCGGGACTAGGGACCTACGAGCAGTACTTC
CASSEPGLGTYEQYF
>.|TRBV25-1|.|TRBJ2-3
TGTGCCAGCAGTGAAAGGGTGGGCCGGGGCACAGATACGCAGTATTTT
CASSERVGRGTDTQYF
>TRBD1|TRBV20-1|.|TRBJ2-7
TGCAGTGCTCGAAGGGACAGCTACGAGCAGTACTTC
CSARRDSYEQYF
>TRBD1|TRBV29-1|.|TRBJ1-2
TGCAGCGTCGGACCGGGACAGGGGGATGGCTACACCTTC
CSVGPGQGDGYTF
>.|TRBV30|.|TRBJ2-2
TGTGCCTGGAGTTCGACCGGGGAGCTGTTTTTT
CAWSSTGELFF
>TRBD2|TRBV20-1|.|TRBJ2-5
TGCAGTGCTGTAGCGGGTGGCCAAGAGACCCAGTACTTC
CSAVAGGQETQYF
>.|TRBV7-2|.|TRBJ2-2
TGTGCCAGCAGCTTAGCGGGGAAGTTACCCACCGGGGAGCTGTTTTTT
CASSLAGKLPTGELFF
>TRBD1|TRBV6-5|.|TRBJ2-2
TGTGCCAGCAGTTACTCTGGGACAGGGACGAACACCGGGGAGCTGTTTTTT
CASSYSGTGTNTGELFF
>.|TRBV29-1|.|TRBJ2-1
TGCAGCGCCATGACTCAGGGGTCTTGGAACAATGAGCAGTTCTTC
CSAMTQGSWNNEQFF
>.|TRBV5-6|.|TRBJ2-1
TGTGCCAGCAGCTGGGGTGACAGTTTCTACAATGAGCAGTTCTTC
CASSWGDSFYNEQFF
>.|TRBV29-1|.|TRBJ1-5
TGCAGCGTTGTGTATGCACATAATCAGCCCCAGCATTTT
CSVVYAHNQPQHF
>TRBD1|TRBV7-3|.|TRBJ2-1
TGTGCCAGCAGCTTAACGGCCGGCAGGGGGCCTCGGGCTGAGCAGTTCTTC
CASSLTAGRGPRAEQFF
>TRBD2|TRBV29-1|.|TRBJ2-7
TGCAGCGTTGAAGGACTAGCGGGAGGGCCGAATCCACTTTCCTACGAGCAGTACTTC
CSVEGLAGGPNPLSYEQYF
>.|TRBV5-4|.|TRBJ2-7
TGTGCCAGCAGCTTTCGGGACAACTACGAGCAGTACTTC
CASSFRDNYEQYF
>.|TRBV19|.|TRBJ2-4
TGTGCCAGTAGTATGACGGGGGATGGAAACATTCAGTACTTC
CASSMTGDGNIQYF
>TRBD2|TRBV29-1|.|TRBJ2-3
TGCAGCACTACTAGCGCGGGCCCAGATACGCAGTATTTT
CSTTSAGPDTQYF
>TRBD2|TRBV29-1|.|TRBJ2-5
TGCAGCGTTGGGGCTAGCGGGACTGAGACCCAGTACTTC
CSVGASGTETQYF
>TRBD1|TRBV2|.|TRBJ2-1
TGTGCCAGCAGTATACAGGGGTCAGGTGAGCAGTTCTTC
CASSIQGSGEQFF
>.|TRBV19|.|TRBJ2-7
TGTGCCAGTAGTATAAGGTCCGTCGACCCCAAGACCTCCTACGAGCAGTACTTC
CASSIRSVDPKTSYEQYF
>TRBD2|TRBV28|.|TRBJ2-7
TGTGCCAGCAGTTTGGGAGGGACTAGCGGTCGTTACGAGCAGTACTTC
CASSLGGTSGRYEQYF
>TRBD2|TRBV6-1|.|TRBJ2-1
TGTGCCACGCTCTCGGGGGTAGCGGGAGTATCACCTGAGCAGTTCTTC
CATLSGVAGVSPEQFF
>TRBD2|TRBV6-4|.|TRBJ2-4
TGTGCCAGCAGTGAGGGTAGCGGGAGGAACAAAAACATTCAGTACTTC
CASSEGSGRNKNIQYF
>TRBD2|TRBV20-1|.|TRBJ2-7
TGCAGTGCTAGAGAATCGGGACTATTCTTTGAGCAGTACTTC
CSARESGLFFEQYF
>TRBD2|TRBV6-1|once|TRBJ2-1
TGTGCCAGCAGGGTAACTAGCGGGAGTCGGGGCGCTGAGCAGTTCTTC
CASRVTSGSRGAEQFF
>.|TRBV12-3/TRBV12-4|.|TRBJ1-6
TGTGCCAGCAGCCGGGGTGCCACGGGGCCCCTCCACTTT
CASSRGATGPLHF
>.|TRBV30|.|TRBJ2-3
TGTGCCTGGGCTGGGGATACGCAGTATTTT
CAWAGDTQYF
>.|TRBV27|once|TRBJ2-4
TGTGCCAGCCTCTCAGGGGAGGGAAACATTCAGTACTTC
CASLSGEGNIQYF
>.|TRBV20-1|.|TRBJ1-6
TGCAGTGCTCAAACAGACAGGCCGAGCTCCTATAATTCACCCCTCCACTTT
CSAQTDRPSSYNSPLHF
>TRBD2|TRBV7-2|.|TRBJ2-3
TGTGCCAGCAGCCCCAGACTAGCGGGAGACGGCACAGATACGCAGTATTTT
CASSPRLAGDGTDTQYF
>.|TRBV6-6|.|TRBJ2-5
TGTGCCAGCAGTTCTAAGGAGACCCAGTACTTC
CASSSKETQYF
>TRBD1|TRBV6-6|.|TRBJ2-1
TGTGCCAGCAAGACTACAGGGGTCAGCTCCTACAATGAGCAGTTCTTC
CASKTTGVSSYNEQFF
>.|TRBV7-7|.|TRBJ2-2
TGTGCTAGCAGCGGAGCTGGGGGCACGAACACCGGGGAGCTGTTTTTT
CASSGAGGTNTGELFF
>.|TRBV2|.|TRBJ2-5
TGTGCCAGCATCAGGGACTTCCAAGAGACCCAGTACTTC
CASIRDFQETQYF
>.|TRBV5-4|.|TRBJ2-1
TGTGCCAGCAGCTTGGAGACTACGTTCTACAATGAGCAGTTCTTC
CASSLETTFYNEQFF
>.|TRBV6-5|.|TRBJ1-4
TGTGCCAGCAGTAAAACCGGGATCGGAAGAAAACTGTTTTTT
CASSKTGIGRKLFF
>TRBD2|TRBV5-4|once|TRBJ2-4
TGTGCCAGCAGCTTGGATCGGAGCGGGAGAACCAAAAACATTCAGTACTTC
CASSLDRSGRTKNIQYF
>.|TRBV5-1|.|TRBJ2-1
TGCGCCAGCAGCTTGGGGCAGCAAAGCAATGAGCAGTTCTTC
CASSLGQQSNEQFF
>.|TRBV6-6|.|TRBJ2-3
TGTGCCAGCAGTTCGGGACTCACCGCAGATACGCAGTATTTT
CASSSGLTADTQYF
>TRBD1|TRBV12-3/TRBV12-4|.|TRBJ2-6
TGTGCCAGCAGTTGGTCAGGGGGCTCTGGGGCCAACGTCCTGACTTTC
CASSWSGGSGANVLTF